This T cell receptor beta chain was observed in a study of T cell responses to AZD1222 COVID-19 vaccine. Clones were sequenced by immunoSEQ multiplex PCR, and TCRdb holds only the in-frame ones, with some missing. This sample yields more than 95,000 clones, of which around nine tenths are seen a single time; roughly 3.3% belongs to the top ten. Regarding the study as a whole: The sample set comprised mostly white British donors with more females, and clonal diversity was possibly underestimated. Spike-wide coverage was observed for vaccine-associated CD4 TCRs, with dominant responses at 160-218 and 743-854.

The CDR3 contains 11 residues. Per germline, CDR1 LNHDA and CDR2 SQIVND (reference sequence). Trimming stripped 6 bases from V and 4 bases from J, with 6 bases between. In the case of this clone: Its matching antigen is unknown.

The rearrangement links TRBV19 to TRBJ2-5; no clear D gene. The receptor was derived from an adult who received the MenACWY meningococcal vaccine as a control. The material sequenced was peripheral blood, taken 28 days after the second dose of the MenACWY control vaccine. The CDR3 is CASSSTETQYF. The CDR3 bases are TGTGCCAGTAGCTCCACAGAGACCCAGTACTTC. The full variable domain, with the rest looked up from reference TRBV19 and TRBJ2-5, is DGGITQSPKYLFRKEGQNVTLSCEQNLNHDAMYWYRQDPGQGLRLIYYSQIVNDFQKGDIAEGYSVSREKKESFPLTVTSAQKNPTAFYLCASSSTETQYFGPGTRLLVL.